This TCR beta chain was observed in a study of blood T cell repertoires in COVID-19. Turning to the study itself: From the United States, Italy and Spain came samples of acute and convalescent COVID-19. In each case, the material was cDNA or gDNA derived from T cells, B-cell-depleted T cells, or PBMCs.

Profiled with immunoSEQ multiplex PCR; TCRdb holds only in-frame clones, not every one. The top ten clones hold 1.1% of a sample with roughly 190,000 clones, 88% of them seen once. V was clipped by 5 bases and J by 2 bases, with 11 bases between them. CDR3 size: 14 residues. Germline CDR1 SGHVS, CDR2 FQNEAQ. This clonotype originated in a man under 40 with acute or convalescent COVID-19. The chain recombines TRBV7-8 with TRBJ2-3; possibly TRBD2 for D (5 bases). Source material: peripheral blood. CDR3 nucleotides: TGTGCCAGCAGCCGCGGACTTATCACAGATACGCAGTATTTT. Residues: CASSRGLITDTQYF.